The present TCR beta chain was sequenced within a study of T cells in Graves' hyperthyroidism and ophthalmopathy. Hyperthyroidism patients were newly diagnosed, had disease duration under 2 months, and were aged 18 to 65 years. On the basis of clinical symptoms, serum thyroxine and TRAb, thyroid ultrasound and orbital computed tomography, diagnoses were made. Template material for amplifying TCR beta CDR3 regions consisted of RNA transcripts. An initial round of RT-PCR targeting the TCR CDR3 relied on the HTBI primer set. TCRdb re-called the multiplex PCR reads through MiXCR, storing one row per CDR3 protein. This sample has 700,000 to 850,000 distinct CDR3 sequences; under 45% occur once, and the top ten carry around 30%. The V gene end was trimmed by 4 bases and the J gene end by 7 bases; junction bases not matched to a gene: 21. Germline V gene sequence: CDR1 SNHLY, CDR2 FYNNEI. The CDR3 length is 19 residues.

The sample comprised blood. The TCR originated in a woman in her thirties or forties with Graves' hyperthyroidism. The chain links TRBV2 to TRBJ2-1; TRBD2 matches at 8 bases. The CDR3 DNA reads as TGTGCCAGCAGTGGGAAGTTACCCACCGGGACTAGGACACTAAATGAGCAGTTCTTC. Translated, it gives CASSGKLPTGTRTLNEQFF.